This entry is about one T cell receptor (beta chain). Its antigen is not identified. This specimen belongs to a study of blood T cells in healthy people across ages. The study's findings and limits: Considered underestimates were the diversity estimates obtained from one million T cells. More naive CD4+ cells and higher diversity marked long-lived donors relative to aged donors. Not knowing donor CMV status may have confounded expanded clonotype changes.

A sample-barcoded 5' primer and a J-beta primer mix were used in a second PCR of about 7 to 12 cycles. Tags on each cDNA molecule came from a template-switch adaptor with 12 random nucleotides. TCRdb called the 5' RACE reads again in MiXCR, with one record for every CDR3 protein. The sample records about 640,000 distinct CDR3 sequences, about 28% being singletons. V was pared by 2 bases and J by 7 bases, with 12 bases between. This CDR3 is built from 14 residues. Germline CDR1 and CDR2: SGHRS and YFSETQ. The receptor comes from a woman of 80 years or more in good health. Source material: blood. The V call is TRBV5-1, the J call TRBJ1-4, with unresolved D. The CDR3 DNA reads as TGCGCCAGCAGCTTTATCGGAGAGGGTGAAAAACTGTTTTTT. Translating gives CASSFIGEGEKLFF.